This T cell receptor beta chain was retrieved from a study of regulatory T cells in long-lasting Graves disease. There are many counts of this clonotype. Stated time point: newly diagnosed GD, antithyroid drugs for less than 3 months. RNA extracted from PBMCs served as the sequencing template. There are 16 residues in the CDR3. Germline V CDR1 and CDR2: MDHEN, SYDVKM. Losses at the gene ends were 4 bases for V and 8 bases for J; bases not matched to a gene: 13. With iRepertoire HTBI primers and Arm-PCR of CDR3 regions, TCR beta libraries were built. TCRdb used MiXCR to reprocess the multiplex PCR reads, holding one entry per CDR3 protein. The sample has around 450,000 distinct CDR3 sequences; 14% to 15% are singletons. The sample was also reused in another study, on T cells in Graves' hyperthyroidism and ophthalmopathy.

The rearrangement links TRBV28 to TRBJ1-4, with 7 bases fitting TRBD1. The sequenced sample was peripheral blood mononuclear cells (PBMCs), obtained at new diagnosis, from a patient treated with antithyroid drugs. This receptor was taken from a woman in her 30s with Graves disease. The CDR3 coding sequence is TGTGCCAGCAGTTCCATTTTTACAGGGGAGGAAGAAAAACTGTTTTTT. Protein sequence: CASSSIFTGEEEKLFF.